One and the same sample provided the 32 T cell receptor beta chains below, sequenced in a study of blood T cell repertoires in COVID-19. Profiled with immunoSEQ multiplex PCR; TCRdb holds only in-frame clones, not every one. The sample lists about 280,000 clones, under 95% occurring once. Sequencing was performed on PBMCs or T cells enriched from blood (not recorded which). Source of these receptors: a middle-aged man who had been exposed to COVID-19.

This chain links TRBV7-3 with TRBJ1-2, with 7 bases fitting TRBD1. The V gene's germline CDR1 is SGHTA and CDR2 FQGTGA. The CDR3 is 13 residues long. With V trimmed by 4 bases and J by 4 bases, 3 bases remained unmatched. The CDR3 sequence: CASSSGTVYGYTF. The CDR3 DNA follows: TGTGCCAGCAGCTCCGGGACAGTCTATGGCTACACCTTC.

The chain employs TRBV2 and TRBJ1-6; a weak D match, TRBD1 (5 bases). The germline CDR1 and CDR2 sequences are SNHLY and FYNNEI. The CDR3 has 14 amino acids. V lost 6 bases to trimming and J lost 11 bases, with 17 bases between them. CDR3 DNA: TGTGCCAGCAGAGCGGGACCGGCCGCGACACCCCTCCACTTT. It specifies CASRAGPAATPLHF. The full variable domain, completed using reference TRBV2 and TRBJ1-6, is EPEVTQTPSHQVTQMGQEVILRCVPISNHLYFYWYRQILGQKVEFLVSFYNNEISEKSEIFDDQFSVERPDGSNFTLKIRSTKLEDSAMYFCASRAGPAATPLHFGNGTRLTVT.

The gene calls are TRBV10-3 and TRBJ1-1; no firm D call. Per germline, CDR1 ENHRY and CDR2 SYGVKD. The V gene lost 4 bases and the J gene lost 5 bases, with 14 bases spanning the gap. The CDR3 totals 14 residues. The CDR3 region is CAISGRASGTEAFF. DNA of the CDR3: TGTGCCATCAGTGGGAGGGCGTCGGGAACTGAAGCTTTCTTT.

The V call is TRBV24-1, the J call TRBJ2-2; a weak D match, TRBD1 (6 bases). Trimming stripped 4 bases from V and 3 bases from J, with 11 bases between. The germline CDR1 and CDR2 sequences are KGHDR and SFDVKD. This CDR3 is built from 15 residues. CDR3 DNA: TGTGCCACCAGTGAGCCAACAGGGTACACCGGGGAGCTGTTTTTT. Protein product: CATSEPTGYTGELFF.

Here the CDR3 DNA reads TGTGCCAGCAGCCAGGGCATTGAGCAGTTCTTC. This codes for CASSQGIEQFF. This rearrangement joins TRBV14 to TRBJ2-1; D ambiguous. CDR3 length: 11 amino acids. Germline assignment: CDR1 SGHDN and CDR2 FVKESK. Trimming shortened V by 3 bases and J by 9 bases, and 6 bases separated the two germline ends.

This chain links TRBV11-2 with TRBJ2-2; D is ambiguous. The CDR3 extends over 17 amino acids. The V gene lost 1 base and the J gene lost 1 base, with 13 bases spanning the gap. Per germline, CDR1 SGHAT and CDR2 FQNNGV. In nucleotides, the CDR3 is TGTGCCAGCAGCTTAGGTACTTGGGCGCGGAACACCGGGGAGCTGTTTTTT. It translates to CASSLGTWARNTGELFF. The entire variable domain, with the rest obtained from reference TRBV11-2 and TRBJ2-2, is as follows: EAGVAQSPRYKIIEKRQSVAFWCNPISGHATLYWYQQILGQGPKLLIQFQNNGVVDDSQLPKDRFSAERLKGVDSTLKIQPAKLEDSAVYLCASSLGTWARNTGELFFGEGSRLTVL.

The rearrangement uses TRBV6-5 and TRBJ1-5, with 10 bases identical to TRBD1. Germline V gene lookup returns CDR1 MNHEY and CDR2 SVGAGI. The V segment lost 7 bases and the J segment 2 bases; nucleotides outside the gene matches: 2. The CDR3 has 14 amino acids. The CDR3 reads CASIGTGGNQPQHF. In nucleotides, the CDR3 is TGTGCCAGCATAGGGACAGGGGGCAATCAGCCCCAGCATTTT.

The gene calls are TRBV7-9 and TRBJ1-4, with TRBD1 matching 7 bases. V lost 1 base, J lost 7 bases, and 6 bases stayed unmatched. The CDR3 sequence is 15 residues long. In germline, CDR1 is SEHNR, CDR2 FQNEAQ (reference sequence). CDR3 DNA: TGTGCCAGCAGCTTAGTTGGGACAGAGTCTGAAAAACTGTTTTTT. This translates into CASSLVGTESEKLFF.

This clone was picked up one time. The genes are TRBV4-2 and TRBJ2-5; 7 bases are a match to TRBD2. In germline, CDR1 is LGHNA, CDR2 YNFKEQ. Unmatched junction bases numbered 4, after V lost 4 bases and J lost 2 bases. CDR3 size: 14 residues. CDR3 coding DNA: TGTGCCAGCAGCCCAACTAGCGAACAAGAGACCCAGTACTTC. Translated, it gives CASSPTSEQETQYF.

In DNA form, the CDR3 reads TGTGCCAGCAGCTCCAAGACAGGGAATAATGAGCAGTTCTTC. Its protein is CASSSKTGNNEQFF. V is TRBV7-3 and J is TRBJ2-1; 7 positions match TRBD1. The junction had 7 bases not matched to a gene; V was cut back by 4 bases and J by 7 bases. The length of the CDR3 is 14 residues. The germline CDR1 and CDR2 sequences are SGHTA and FQGTGA.

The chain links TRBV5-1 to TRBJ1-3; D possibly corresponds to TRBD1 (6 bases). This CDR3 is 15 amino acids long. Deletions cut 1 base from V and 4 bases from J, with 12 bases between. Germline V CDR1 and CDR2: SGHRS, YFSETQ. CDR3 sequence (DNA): TGCGCCAGCAGCTTGTATACAGGGTCCGGAAACACCATATATTTT. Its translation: CASSLYTGSGNTIYF. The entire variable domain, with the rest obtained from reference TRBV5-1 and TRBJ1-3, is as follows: KAGVTQTPRYLIKTRGQQVTLSCSPISGHRSVSWYQQTPGQGLQFLFEYFSETQRNKGNFPGRFSGRQFSNSRSEMNVSTLELGDSALYLCASSLYTGSGNTIYFGEGSWLTVV.

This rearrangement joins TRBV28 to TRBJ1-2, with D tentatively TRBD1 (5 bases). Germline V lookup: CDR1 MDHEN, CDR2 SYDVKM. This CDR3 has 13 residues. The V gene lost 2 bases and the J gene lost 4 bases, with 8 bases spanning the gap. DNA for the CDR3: TGTGCCAGCAGTTTAGGAGGGGTCTATGGCTACACCTTC. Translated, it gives CASSLGGVYGYTF.

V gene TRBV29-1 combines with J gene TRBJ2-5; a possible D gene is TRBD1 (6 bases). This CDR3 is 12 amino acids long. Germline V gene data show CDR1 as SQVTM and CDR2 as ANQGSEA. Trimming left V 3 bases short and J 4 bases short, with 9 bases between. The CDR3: CSVDRGGETQYF. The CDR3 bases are TGCAGCGTTGATCGAGGGGGAGAGACCCAGTACTTC.

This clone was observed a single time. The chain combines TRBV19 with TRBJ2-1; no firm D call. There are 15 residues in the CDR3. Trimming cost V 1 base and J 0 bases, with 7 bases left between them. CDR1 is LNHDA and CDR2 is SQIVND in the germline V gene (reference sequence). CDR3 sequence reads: CASSIVASSYNEQFF. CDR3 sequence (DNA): TGTGCCAGTAGTATAGTGGCTAGCTCCTACAATGAGCAGTTCTTC.

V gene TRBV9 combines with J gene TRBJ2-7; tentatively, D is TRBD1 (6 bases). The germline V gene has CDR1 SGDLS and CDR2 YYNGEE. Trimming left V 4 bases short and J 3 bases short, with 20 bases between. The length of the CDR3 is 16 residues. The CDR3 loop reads CASSPLGQLTVYEQYF. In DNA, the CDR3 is TGTGCCAGCAGCCCACTGGGACAACTAACTGTCTACGAGCAGTACTTC.

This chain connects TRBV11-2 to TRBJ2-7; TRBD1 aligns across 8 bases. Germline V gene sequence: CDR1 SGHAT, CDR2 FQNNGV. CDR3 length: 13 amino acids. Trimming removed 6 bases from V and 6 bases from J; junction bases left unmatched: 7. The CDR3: CASRRTGKPEQYF. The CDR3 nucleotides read TGTGCCAGCAGGCGGACAGGGAAACCCGAGCAGTACTTC.

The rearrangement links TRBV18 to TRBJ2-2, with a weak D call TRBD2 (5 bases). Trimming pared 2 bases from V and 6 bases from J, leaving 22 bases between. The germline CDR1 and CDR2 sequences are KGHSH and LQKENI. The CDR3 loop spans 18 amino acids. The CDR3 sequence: CASSPMEASNKLSGELFF. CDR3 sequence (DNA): TGTGCCAGCTCACCAATGGAGGCCTCTAACAAATTATCCGGGGAGCTGTTTTTT.

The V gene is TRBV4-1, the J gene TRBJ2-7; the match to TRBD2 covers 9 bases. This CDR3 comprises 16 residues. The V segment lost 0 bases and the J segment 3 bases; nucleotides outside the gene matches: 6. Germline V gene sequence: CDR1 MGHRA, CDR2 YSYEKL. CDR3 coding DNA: TGCGCCAGCAGCCAAGATCAAACTAGCGGGTTCTACGAGCAGTACTTC. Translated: CASSQDQTSGFYEQYF.

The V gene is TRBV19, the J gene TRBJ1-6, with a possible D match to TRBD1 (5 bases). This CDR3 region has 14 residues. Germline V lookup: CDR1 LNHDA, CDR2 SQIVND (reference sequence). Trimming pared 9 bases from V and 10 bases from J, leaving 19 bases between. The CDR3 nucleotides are TGTGCCAGCAGCAATTGGGCAGGGAAATCACCCCTCCACTTT. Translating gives CASSNWAGKSPLHF.

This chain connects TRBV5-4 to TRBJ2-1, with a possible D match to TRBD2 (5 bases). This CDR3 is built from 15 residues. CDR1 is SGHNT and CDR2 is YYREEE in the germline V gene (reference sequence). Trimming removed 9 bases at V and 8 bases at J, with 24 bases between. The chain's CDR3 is CATRRGVPELDEQFF. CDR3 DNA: TGTGCCACTCGACGGGGAGTCCCCGAGTTGGATGAGCAGTTCTTC.

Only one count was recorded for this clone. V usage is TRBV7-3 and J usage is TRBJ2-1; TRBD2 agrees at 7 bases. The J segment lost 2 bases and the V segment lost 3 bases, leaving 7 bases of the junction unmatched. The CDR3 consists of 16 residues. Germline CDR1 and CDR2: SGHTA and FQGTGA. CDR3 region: CASSFTGLSTYNEQFF. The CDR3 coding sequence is TGTGCCAGCAGCTTTACGGGACTATCAACCTACAATGAGCAGTTCTTC.

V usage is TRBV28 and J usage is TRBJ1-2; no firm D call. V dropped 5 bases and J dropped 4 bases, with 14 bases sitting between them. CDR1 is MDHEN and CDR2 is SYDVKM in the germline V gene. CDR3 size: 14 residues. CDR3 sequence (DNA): TGTGCCAGCAGTCTCCCCTTGTCTTCCTATGGCTACACCTTC. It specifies CASSLPLSSYGYTF.

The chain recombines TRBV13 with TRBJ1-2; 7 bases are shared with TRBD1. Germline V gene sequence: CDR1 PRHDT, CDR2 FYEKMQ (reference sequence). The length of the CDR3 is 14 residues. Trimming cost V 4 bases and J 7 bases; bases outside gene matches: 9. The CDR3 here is CASSSTGFMSGYTF. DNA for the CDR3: TGTGCCAGCAGCTCGACAGGGTTCATGTCTGGCTACACCTTC. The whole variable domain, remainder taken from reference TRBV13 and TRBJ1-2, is AAGVIQSPRHLIKEKRETATLKCYPIPRHDTVYWYQQGPGQDPQFLISFYEKMQSDKGSIPDRFSAQQFSDYHSELNMSSLELGDSALYFCASSSTGFMSGYTFGSGTRLTVV.

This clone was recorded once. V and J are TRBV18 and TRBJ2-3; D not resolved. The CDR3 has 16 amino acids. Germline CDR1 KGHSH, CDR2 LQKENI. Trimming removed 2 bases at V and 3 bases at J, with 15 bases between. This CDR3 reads CASSPSDSPLTDTQYF. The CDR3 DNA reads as TGTGCCAGCTCACCATCCGACTCCCCCTTGACAGATACGCAGTATTTT.

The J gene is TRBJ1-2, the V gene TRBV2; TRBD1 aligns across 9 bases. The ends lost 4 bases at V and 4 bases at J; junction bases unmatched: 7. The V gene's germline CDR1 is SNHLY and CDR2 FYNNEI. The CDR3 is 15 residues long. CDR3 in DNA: TGTGCCAGCAGTGTTGGTACAGGGGGCTTCTATGGCTACACCTTC. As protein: CASSVGTGGFYGYTF.

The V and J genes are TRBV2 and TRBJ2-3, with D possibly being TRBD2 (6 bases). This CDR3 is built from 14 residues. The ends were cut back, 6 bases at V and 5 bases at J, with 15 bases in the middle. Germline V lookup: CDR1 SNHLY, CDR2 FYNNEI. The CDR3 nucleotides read TGTGCCAGCAGGCAATCGACTAGTCTAGATACGCAGTATTTT. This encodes CASRQSTSLDTQYF.

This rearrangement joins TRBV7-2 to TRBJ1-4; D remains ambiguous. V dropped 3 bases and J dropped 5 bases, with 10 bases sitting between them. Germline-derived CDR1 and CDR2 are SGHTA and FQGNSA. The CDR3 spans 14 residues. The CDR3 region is CASSLAGLNEKLFF. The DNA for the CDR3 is TGTGCCAGCAGCTTGGCGGGGTTAAATGAAAAACTGTTTTTT.

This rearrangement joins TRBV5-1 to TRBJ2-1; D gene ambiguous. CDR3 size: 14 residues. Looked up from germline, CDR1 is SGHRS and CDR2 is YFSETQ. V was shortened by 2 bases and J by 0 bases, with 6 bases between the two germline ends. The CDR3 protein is CASSLQSSYNEQFF. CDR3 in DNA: TGCGCCAGCAGCTTACAGAGCTCCTACAATGAGCAGTTCTTC.

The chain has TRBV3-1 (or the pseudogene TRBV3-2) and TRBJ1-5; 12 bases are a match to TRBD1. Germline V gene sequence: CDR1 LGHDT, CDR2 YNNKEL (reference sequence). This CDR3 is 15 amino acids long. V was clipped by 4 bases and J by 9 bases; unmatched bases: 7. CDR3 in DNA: TGTGCCAGCAGCCCCGGGACAGGGGGCATGGCGCCCCAGCATTTT. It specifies CASSPGTGGMAPQHF.

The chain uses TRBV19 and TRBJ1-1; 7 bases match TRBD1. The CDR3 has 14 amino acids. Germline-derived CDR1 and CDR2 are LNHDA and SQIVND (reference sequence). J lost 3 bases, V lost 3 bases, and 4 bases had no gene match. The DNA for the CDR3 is TGTGCCAGTAGTATCAGGGGGTCGGACACTGAAGCTTTCTTT. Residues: CASSIRGSDTEAFF.

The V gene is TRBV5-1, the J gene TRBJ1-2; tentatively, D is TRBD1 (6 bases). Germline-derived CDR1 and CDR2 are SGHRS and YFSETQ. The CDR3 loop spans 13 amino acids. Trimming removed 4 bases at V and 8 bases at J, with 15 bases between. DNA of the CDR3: TGCGCCAGCAGCCCAGCCGACAGGATAGGCTACACCTTC. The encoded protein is CASSPADRIGYTF.

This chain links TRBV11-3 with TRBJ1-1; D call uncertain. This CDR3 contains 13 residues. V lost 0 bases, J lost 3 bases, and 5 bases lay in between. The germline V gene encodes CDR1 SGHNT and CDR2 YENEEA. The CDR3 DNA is TGTGCCAGCAGCTTAGACGGTTACACTGAAGCTTTCTTT. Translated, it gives CASSLDGYTEAFF.